The rows below give T cell receptor beta chains drawn from one sample of a study of response to subunit inactivated influenza vaccine. TCRdb reprocessed the RT-PCR reads with MiXCR, giving one entry per CDR3 protein. The data show 650,000 to 800,000 distinct CDR3 sequences, 11% to 15% seen once. Material: PBMCs from blood, obtained around two weeks before vaccination. Receptor source: a man between 45 and 60 years old who received an inactivated influenza vaccine. Both conserved end residues are part of each CDR3. Fields, in order: J gene, V gene, D gene, clone size, CDR3 protein, CDR3 DNA. A D gene is named only where the DNA matches it firmly. Clone size is shown for a subset of rows, as once, few, many or a class of expanded clone.

J gene: TRBJ1-1
V gene: TRBV2
D gene: .
clone size: many
CDR3 protein: CASSERWGKNTEAFF
CDR3 DNA: TGTGCCAGCAGTGAAAGGTGGGGCAAGAACACTGAAGCTTTCTTT

J gene: TRBJ1-3
V gene: TRBV14
D gene: .
clone size: few
CDR3 protein: CASSLGGLRASGNTIYF
CDR3 DNA: TGTGCCAGCAGCCTCGGAGGGCTCCGGGCCTCTGGAAACACCATATATTTT

J gene: TRBJ2-3
V gene: TRBV5-1
D gene: .
clone size: once
CDR3 protein: CASTGDGHTATQYF
CDR3 DNA: TGCGCCAGCACAGGGGACGGACACACAGCTACGCAGTATTTT

J gene: TRBJ1-4
V gene: TRBV5-4
D gene: .
clone size: .
CDR3 protein: CASSYGQSTNEKLFF
CDR3 DNA: TGTGCCAGCAGCTACGGACAGTCCACTAATGAAAAACTGTTTTTT

J gene: TRBJ2-2
V gene: TRBV5-5
D gene: TRBD1
clone size: few
CDR3 protein: CASSTGQGALKLFF
CDR3 DNA: TGTGCCAGCAGCACCGGACAGGGGGCCTTGAAGCTGTTTTTT

J gene: TRBJ1-5
V gene: TRBV6-6
D gene: .
clone size: .
CDR3 protein: CASTREGNQPQHF
CDR3 DNA: TGTGCCAGCACCCGGGAGGGCAATCAGCCCCAGCATTTT

J gene: TRBJ2-7
V gene: TRBV7-2
D gene: TRBD2
clone size: few
CDR3 protein: CASSSQHGLAGSYEQYF
CDR3 DNA: TGTGCCAGCAGCTCTCAGCACGGACTAGCGGGGTCCTACGAGCAGTACTTC

J gene: TRBJ2-3
V gene: TRBV25-1
D gene: .
clone size: few
CDR3 protein: CASSEYKITDTQYF
CDR3 DNA: TGTGCCAGCAGTGAATACAAGATCACAGATACGCAGTATTTT

J gene: TRBJ1-4
V gene: TRBV28
D gene: .
clone size: few
CDR3 protein: CASSFGHNEKLFF
CDR3 DNA: TGTGCCAGCAGTTTCGGGCATAATGAAAAACTGTTTTTT

J gene: TRBJ2-7
V gene: TRBV20-1
D gene: .
clone size: .
CDR3 protein: CSAFDRRSSYEQYF
CDR3 DNA: TGCAGTGCTTTTGACAGGAGGAGCTCCTACGAGCAGTACTTC

J gene: TRBJ1-1
V gene: TRBV20-1
D gene: TRBD1
clone size: few
CDR3 protein: CSARDYRQGSMNTEAFF
CDR3 DNA: TGCAGTGCTAGAGATTACCGACAGGGGAGCATGAACACTGAAGCTTTCTTT

J gene: TRBJ1-1
V gene: TRBV7-9
D gene: .
clone size: .
CDR3 protein: CASSLEMENEAFF
CDR3 DNA: TGTGCCAGCAGCTTAGAAATGGAAAATGAAGCTTTCTTT

J gene: TRBJ1-6
V gene: TRBV3-1
D gene: .
clone size: many
CDR3 protein: CASSQVRGSSYNSPLHF
CDR3 DNA: TGTGCCAGCAGCCAAGTCCGGGGGAGCTCCTATAATTCACCCCTCCACTTT

J gene: TRBJ2-5
V gene: TRBV7-2
D gene: .
clone size: .
CDR3 protein: CASSLAVAGWETQYF
CDR3 DNA: TGTGCCAGCAGCTTAGCGGTGGCAGGGTGGGAGACCCAGTACTTC

J gene: TRBJ2-5
V gene: TRBV2
D gene: .
clone size: .
CDR3 protein: CASSEGALGETQYF
CDR3 DNA: TGTGCCAGCAGTGAAGGGGCTCTGGGAGAGACCCAGTACTTC

J gene: TRBJ2-7
V gene: TRBV29-1
D gene: .
clone size: .
CDR3 protein: CSVEGRTTYEQYF
CDR3 DNA: TGCAGCGTTGAGGGCCGCACAACCTACGAGCAGTACTTC

J gene: TRBJ2-7
V gene: TRBV19
D gene: .
clone size: few
CDR3 protein: CATADRVNEQYF
CDR3 DNA: TGTGCCACCGCCGACAGAGTCAACGAGCAGTACTTC

J gene: TRBJ2-1
V gene: TRBV7-2
D gene: .
clone size: few
CDR3 protein: CASSLAANDYNEQFF
CDR3 DNA: TGTGCCAGCAGCTTAGCCGCGAACGACTACAATGAGCAGTTCTTC